These T cell receptor beta chains were read from a single sample in a study of beta chain features in type 1 diabetes. Profiled with immunoSEQ multiplex PCR; TCRdb holds only in-frame clones, not every one. Seen here are 500,000 to 650,000 clones, roughly 12% observed once, and the top ten hold over 0.1%. Sample: naive CD4+ T cells from blood. These receptors were collected from a man younger than 45 with type 1 diabetes. CDR3s include the opening cysteine and the closing phenylalanine or tryptophan. D genes are given only for firm matches. Only part of the rows carry a size: once, few, many, or a class if the clone is expanded.

clone size	CDR3 length	V gene	J gene	D gene	CDR3 DNA	CDR3 protein
few	15	TRBV7-2	TRBJ2-7	.	TGTGCCAGCAGCTTAGTTTCGGGACATCTCTACGAGCAGTACTTC	CASSLVSGHLYEQYF
few	13	TRBV19	TRBJ1-2	.	TGTGCCAGCTCGAGGAGGGCAAACTATGGCTACACCTTC	CASSRRANYGYTF
.	15	TRBV7-8	TRBJ2-2	TRBD1	TGTGCCAGCAGCCTCGGGACAGCCTACACCGGGGAGCTGTTTTTT	CASSLGTAYTGELFF
.	14	TRBV11-3	TRBJ1-2	.	TGTGCCAGCAGCTTAGTTGGCCATAACTATGGCTACACCTTC	CASSLVGHNYGYTF
.	13	TRBV6-1	TRBJ2-5	.	TGTGCCAGCAGTGCCGCAGGGACAGAGACCCAGTACTTC	CASSAAGTETQYF
few	12	TRBV28	TRBJ2-7	.	TGTGCCAGCAGTTTCCCCCAGCTTGAGCAGTACTTC	CASSFPQLEQYF
few	17	TRBV4-3	TRBJ1-3	.	TGCGCCAGCAGCCAAGATCTTCGGGGATCGGCTGGAAACACCATATATTTT	CASSQDLRGSAGNTIYF
.	13	TRBV10-3	TRBJ1-2	.	TGTGCCAGCGGAACAGGGTTCGACTATGGCTACACCTTC	CASGTGFDYGYTF
few	15	TRBV6-6	TRBJ1-2	TRBD1	TGTGCCAGCAGTACACAGGGGGCTCAGGAATATGGCTACACCTTC	CASSTQGAQEYGYTF
.	16	TRBV9	TRBJ1-1	.	TGTGCCAGCAGCCTCCTCCAGGGGAAGAAGAACACTGAAGCTTTCTTT	CASSLLQGKKNTEAFF
.	14	TRBV18	TRBJ2-3	.	TGTGCCAGCTCACCGGGACTCCCGCCAGATACGCAGTATTTT	CASSPGLPPDTQYF
.	15	TRBV9	TRBJ2-2	.	TGTGCCAGCAGCGTAGGGTCAGTGTTTGGCGGGGAGCTGTTTTTT	CASSVGSVFGGELFF
few	14	TRBV18	TRBJ2-4	.	TGTGCCAGCTCACCTCCTGGGCACAGGAACATTCAGTACTTC	CASSPPGHRNIQYF
.	13	TRBV7-9	TRBJ1-1	.	TGTGCCAGCAGTGTCCAATCAGATGTTGAAGCTTTCTTT	CASSVQSDVEAFF
.	15	TRBV15	TRBJ1-2	TRBD1	TGTGCCACCAGCAATGACCGAGGGACAGGCGGGGGCTACACCTTC	CATSNDRGTGGGYTF
.	14	TRBV2	TRBJ2-4	TRBD1	TGTGCCAGCAGTGCCAGGGGGCCTGGGAACATTCAGTACTTC	CASSARGPGNIQYF
.	11	TRBV28	TRBJ2-7	.	TGTGCCAGCAGTTTACGGACAGAGCAGTACTTC	CASSLRTEQYF
.	15	TRBV4-2	TRBJ1-5	.	TGTGCCAGCAGCCAAGACAGGGGTAGCAATCAGCCCCAGCATTTT	CASSQDRGSNQPQHF
.	14	TRBV7-2	TRBJ1-2	TRBD1	TGTGCCAGCAGCTTAACAGGGGGGAACTATGGCTACACCTTC	CASSLTGGNYGYTF
once	14	TRBV6-5	TRBJ1-2	.	TGTGCCACCCGACGATTGGCAGGGGACTATGGCTACACCTTC	CATRRLAGDYGYTF